This T cell receptor (beta chain) derives from a study of blood T cell repertoires in COVID-19. Study-wide background: Italy, Spain and the United States were the sources of the convalescent and acute COVID-19 samples. The analysed material was cDNA or gDNA that came from T cells, B-cell-depleted T cells, or PBMCs.

Authors' methods: Estimation of nucleated cell counts relied on the amplification of reference gene primers. Produced via immunoSEQ multiplex PCR; TCRdb's table is partial and in-frame only. Clonal size and the V and J genes are those of that table, whereas D and trimming came from the DNA. The data hold about 180,000 clones, with more than 70% observed a single time. With 3 bases clipped from V and 0 bases from J, the junction kept 8 bases outside the gene matches. In germline, CDR1 is SGHDN, CDR2 FVKESK. The CDR3 consists of 17 residues. This clone was counted between two and nine times. The clonotype originates from a man aged 35-49 years with active or convalescent COVID-19. The gene calls are TRBV14 and TRBJ2-1, with 7 positions matching TRBD1. The sample was peripheral blood. CDR3 bases: TGTGCCAGCAGCCAGGGGCCGGGACAGAGCTCCTACAATGAGCAGTTCTTC. It codes for CASSQGPGQSSYNEQFF.